This record concerns one T cell receptor (beta chain) sequence. Its recognized antigen is unknown. It has no much larger one-base neighbor in the sample; base qualities were not kept. Each collaborating institution followed its own protocols to collect whole blood in K2EDTA tubes. Collaborator samples were shipped for TCRbeta analysis as frozen whole blood, isolated PBMCs, or DNA extracted from either sample type. This specimen belongs to a study of blood T cell repertoires in COVID-19 (dated by TCRdb to about 2020). Study-wide context: Samples from collaborators originated in the United States, Italy and Spain and spanned both the acute and convalescent phases of COVID-19. Nearly every sample came with metadata listing a de-identified subject ID, COVID-19 status, age in years and sex. The samples were drawn from two sources: the first 160 participants of the ongoing ImmuneRACE study, and 1,000 to 1,500 subjects contributed by 6 global collaborators. Where available, HLA class I and class II types were obtained from metadata supplied by the sample provider rather than from assay-based typing. The material from the prospective study consisted of cDNA or gDNA derived from T cells, B-cell-depleted T cells, or PBMCs. The repertoires were released in a freely available public database meant as a resource for research on the immune response to SARS-CoV-2. The dataset comprised deeply sampled blood TCRbeta repertoires from subjects exposed to, actively infected with, or recovered from COVID-19.

Findings and caveats that apply to the study as a whole: How much clinical and demographic metadata was included differed by source and by participant, and the metadata was provided uncurated.

Trimming at the junction amounts to 0 bases on V and 4 bases on J, and the germline ends lie 15 bases apart. Including cysteine and phenylalanine, the CDR3 has 15 amino acids. Kept here is only the CDR3 DNA, which spans 45 bases and is read in frame from base 1. CDR1 and CDR2 (GTSNPN, SVGIG) derive from the germline V gene (reference sequence). TCRbeta CDR3 regions were amplified from genomic DNA using the immunoSEQ Assay, a bias-controlled multiplex PCR. The study's processing was this. Within the assay, amplification of reference gene primers was used to estimate how many nucleated cells each sample contained. Sequence reads were collapsed and filtered to measure the absolute abundance of every unique TCRbeta CDR3 rearrangement. Productive Simpson clonality was computed per sample as the square root of Simpson's diversity index over productive rearrangements. TCRdb holds this immuneACCESS table with in-frame rearrangements only. Some clones are missing; in checked studies, unresolved V genes explain under half, and the rest has no known cause. V and J calls and clone size are those listed in that table; D and trimming were worked out from the DNA. This sample has around 200,000 clones in its table, and about 83% of those were observed once. The ten largest clones represent approximately 2.9% of the sample.

The chain joins TRBV30 to TRBJ1-2; matching of 5 bases hints at TRBD1 as the D gene. The source is a middle-aged man with active or convalescent COVID-19. The sequenced sample consisted of peripheral blood. The nucleotide sequence is TGTGCCTGGAGTGTTGGCCAGGGCAAAGGCTATGGCTACACCTTC. The translation is CAWSVGQGKGYGYTF.